The next 17 T cell receptor beta chains were all read from a single sample in a study of T cells expressing NK-cell markers. TCRdb re-called the 5' RACE reads and gives one entry per CDR3 protein, without DNA. The sample totals 500,000 to 700,000 distinct CDR3 sequences. Sequenced material: blood T cells: a sorted CD56 or NKG2C T cell subset, CD4+ or CD8+ T cells, or bulk PBMC T cells (not recorded which). The receptors originated from a young man in good health.

The rearrangement joins TRBV25-1 to TRBJ2-3; TCRdb proposes TRBD2, but this gene call is untestable without DNA. The CDR3 has 17 residues. CDR1 and CDR2 (germline): MGHDK, SYGVNS. CDR3 sequence reads: CASKSFGTGLTAGTQYF.

The V gene is TRBV6-1, the J gene TRBJ2-2; TCRdb calls TRBD1, which cannot be checked without DNA. Germline CDR1 reads MNHNS; CDR2 reads SASEGT. This CDR3 has 14 amino acids. The CDR3 is CASQTGGSAGELFF.

The rearrangement joins TRBV25-1 to TRBJ2-5. The CDR3 spans 13 residues. The germline gives CDR1 MGHDK, CDR2 SYGVNS. CDR3 amino acids: CASKGWGQETQYF.

V and J are TRBV20-1 and TRBJ1-2; without DNA, the TCRdb call of TRBD1 cannot be checked. The CDR3 has 13 residues. Germline CDR1 is DFQATT and CDR2 is SNEGSKA (reference sequence). The chain's CDR3 is CSARQGVNYGYTF.

The chain uses TRBV20-1 and TRBJ2-3; there is no DNA to check the TCRdb D call of TRBD1. This CDR3 is 14 amino acids long. CDR1 is DFQATT and CDR2 is SNEGSKA in the germline V gene (reference sequence). The CDR3 sequence: CSHTQGGLGDTQYF.

This chain connects TRBV20-1 to TRBJ2-2; no DNA is available, so the TRBD1 call from TCRdb remains unchecked. Germline-derived CDR1 and CDR2 are DFQATT and SNEGSKA (reference sequence). CDR3 length: 18 residues. CDR3 residues: CSARVVPRRGGNAGELFF.

The chain uses TRBV29-1 and TRBJ2-1; with no DNA, the TCRdb D assignment of TRBD2 cannot be verified. This CDR3 has 13 amino acids. The germline CDR1 and CDR2 sequences are SQVTM and ANQGSEA. The CDR3 spells CSVSGGREREQFF.

The CDR3 reads CATSRRGSGASYNEQFF. This chain joins TRBV15 and TRBJ2-1; no DNA is available, so the TRBD2 call from TCRdb remains unchecked. The CDR3 spans 17 residues. The germline V gene encodes CDR1 LNHNV and CDR2 YYDKDF (reference sequence).

This rearrangement joins TRBV28 to TRBJ2-6; there is no DNA to check the TCRdb D call of TRBD1. Germline CDR1 MDHEN, CDR2 SYDVKM. CDR3 length: 18 amino acids. CDR3 region: CASSSGQLVGAGANVLTF.

CDR3 amino acids: CASRPPGQGALMPLHF. The rearrangement uses TRBV5-1 and TRBJ1-6; absent DNA, TCRdb's TRBD1 call cannot be checked. CDR1 SGHRS and CDR2 YFSETQ come from the germline V gene. This CDR3 comprises 16 residues.

The chain has TRBV6-1 and TRBJ2-4; with no DNA, the TCRdb D assignment of TRBD1 cannot be verified. Germline V gives CDR1 MNHNS, CDR2 SASEGT. This CDR3 is 16 amino acids long. This CDR3 reads CASSEARTGRGVLLYF.

This sequence joins TRBV29-1 and TRBJ2-6; there is no DNA to check the TCRdb D call of TRBD1. CDR3 length: 17 residues. Germline V CDR1 and CDR2: SQVTM, ANQGSEA. CDR3 region: CSVSTTGTDSGANVLTF.

This chain links TRBV5-1 with TRBJ2-6. Germline values: CDR1 SGHRS, CDR2 YFSETQ. This CDR3 region has 18 residues. CDR3 residues: CASSPLALRGPGANVLTF.

The chain couples TRBV7-9 to TRBJ2-5. The CDR3 is 15 residues long. Germline values: CDR1 SEHNR, CDR2 FQNEAQ (reference sequence). The CDR3 region is CASSLLDFNQETQYF.

The rearrangement uses TRBV29-1 and TRBJ2-3; the TCRdb call, TRBD1, lacks DNA for checking. This CDR3 is 15 amino acids long. Germline V gene lookup returns CDR1 SQVTM and CDR2 ANQGSEA. The CDR3 here is CSVRSGTASTDTQYF.

V and J are TRBV15 and TRBJ2-3; with no DNA, the TCRdb D assignment of TRBD1 cannot be verified. The germline V gene encodes CDR1 LNHNV and CDR2 YYDKDF (reference sequence). The CDR3 loop spans 17 amino acids. CDR3 residues: CATSRGTGARGPDTQYF.

V gene TRBV4-1 combines with J gene TRBJ1-5; TCRdb's assignment of TRBD1 cannot be checked, as there is no DNA. The V gene's germline CDR1 is MGHRA and CDR2 YSYEKL. This CDR3 region has 16 residues. The CDR3: CASSLLLGGKHQPQHF.